This TCR beta chain was documented in a study of tumor-infiltrating lymphocytes in primary liver carcinoma. Bulk tissue was left unsorted, and RNA and DNA were co-extracted from about 20-30 mg of it. Researchers generated TCR beta cDNA from around 0.55 ug of total RNA, relying on a constant-region primer. Modified slightly, ARM-PCR produced TCR beta libraries over three nested multiplex PCR rounds. TRBV1-TRBV30 forward and Cbeta reverse primers drove the first two approximately 11-cycle rounds. MiXCR, run by TCRdb on the multiplex PCR reads, gives a single entry per CDR3 protein. The table has approximately 110,000 distinct CDR3 sequences, around 80% seen once. This clonotype was detected ten times or more. Its antigen is unidentified. Study observations and caveats: Appearing in all five tumor regions was true of only about 8-24% of top clones. The difference in top-250-clone fraction between tumors and blood was significant, favoring tumors (p = 0.039).

Germline V gives CDR1 SNHLY, CDR2 FYNNEI. The V end was cut by 7 bases, the J end by 2 bases, with 8 bases between. The CDR3 runs 12 residues. V is TRBV2 and J is TRBJ1-2; D is undetermined. This clonotype originated in a man aged 35-49 years with primary liver carcinoma and hepatitis B virus infection. The material sequenced was liver tumor tissue from sampling region 3. The sample's subset: tumor region T3, left-lateral pole. The CDR3 DNA sequence: TGTGCCAGCAAGACCGAAAACTATGGCTACACCTTC. Translating gives CASKTENYGYTF.